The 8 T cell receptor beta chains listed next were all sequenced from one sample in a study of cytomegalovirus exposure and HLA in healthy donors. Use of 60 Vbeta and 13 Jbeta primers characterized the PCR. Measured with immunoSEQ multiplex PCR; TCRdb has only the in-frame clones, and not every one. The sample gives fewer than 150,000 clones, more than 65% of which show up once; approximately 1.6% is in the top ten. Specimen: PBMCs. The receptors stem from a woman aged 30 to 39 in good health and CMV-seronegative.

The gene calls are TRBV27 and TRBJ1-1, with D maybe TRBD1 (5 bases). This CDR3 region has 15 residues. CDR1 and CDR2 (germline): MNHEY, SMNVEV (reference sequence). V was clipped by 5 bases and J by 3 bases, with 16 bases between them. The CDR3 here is CASSPLGAGDTEAFF. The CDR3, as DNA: TGTGCCAGCAGTCCTCTTGGAGCGGGGGACACTGAAGCTTTCTTT.

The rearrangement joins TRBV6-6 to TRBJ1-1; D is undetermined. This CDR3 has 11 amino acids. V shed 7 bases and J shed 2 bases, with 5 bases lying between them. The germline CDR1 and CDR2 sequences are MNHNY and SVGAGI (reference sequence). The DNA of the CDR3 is TGTGCCAGCAATTTAAACACTGAAGCTTTCTTT. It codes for CASNLNTEAFF.

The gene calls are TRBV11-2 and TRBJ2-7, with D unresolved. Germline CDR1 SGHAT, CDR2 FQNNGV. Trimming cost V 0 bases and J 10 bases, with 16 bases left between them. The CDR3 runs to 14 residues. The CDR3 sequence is CASSLDSSGSLQYF. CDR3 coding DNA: TGTGCCAGCAGCTTAGATTCTTCAGGATCTTTACAGTACTTC.

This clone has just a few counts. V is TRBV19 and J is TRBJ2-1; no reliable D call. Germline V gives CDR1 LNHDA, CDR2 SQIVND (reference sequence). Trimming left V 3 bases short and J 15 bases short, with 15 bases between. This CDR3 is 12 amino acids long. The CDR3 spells CASSMQADAPFF. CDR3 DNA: TGTGCCAGTAGTATGCAGGCCGACGCACCGTTCTTC. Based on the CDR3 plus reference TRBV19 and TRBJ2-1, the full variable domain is DGGITQSPKYLFRKEGQNVTLSCEQNLNHDAMYWYRQDPGQGLRLIYYSQIVNDFQKGDIAEGYSVSREKKESFPLTVTSAQKNPTAFYLCASSMQADAPFFGPGTRLTVL.

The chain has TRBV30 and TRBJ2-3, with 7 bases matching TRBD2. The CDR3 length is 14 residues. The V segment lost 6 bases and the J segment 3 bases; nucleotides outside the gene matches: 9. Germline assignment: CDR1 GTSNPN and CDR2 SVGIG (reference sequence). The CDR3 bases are TGTGCCTGTGATCCTGCGGGAGATACAGATACGCAGTATTTT. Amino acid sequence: CACDPAGDTDTQYF.

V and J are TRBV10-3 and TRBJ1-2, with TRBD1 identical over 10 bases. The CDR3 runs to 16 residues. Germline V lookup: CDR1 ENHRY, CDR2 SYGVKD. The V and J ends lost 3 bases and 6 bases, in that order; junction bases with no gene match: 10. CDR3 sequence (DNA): TGTGCCATCAGTGACCCGTTGACAGGGGGCGCGCATGGCTACACCTTC. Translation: CAISDPLTGGAHGYTF.

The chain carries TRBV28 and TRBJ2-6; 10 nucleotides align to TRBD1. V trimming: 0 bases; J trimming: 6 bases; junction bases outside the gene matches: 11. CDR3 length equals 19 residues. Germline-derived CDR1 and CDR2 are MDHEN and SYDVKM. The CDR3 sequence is CASSLWRDRGKEEANVLTF. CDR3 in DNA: TGTGCCAGCAGTTTATGGCGGGACAGGGGAAAAGAGGAGGCCAACGTCCTGACTTTC.

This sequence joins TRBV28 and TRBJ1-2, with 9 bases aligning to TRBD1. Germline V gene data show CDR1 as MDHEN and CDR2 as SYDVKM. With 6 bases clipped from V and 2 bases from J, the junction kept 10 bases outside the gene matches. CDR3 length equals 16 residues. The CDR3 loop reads CASRERTGEGNYGYTF. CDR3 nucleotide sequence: TGTGCCAGCAGAGAACGGACAGGGGAGGGGAACTATGGCTACACCTTC.